What follows describes a single T cell receptor beta chain. The target antigen is unknown. TCRdb keeps only in-frame clones here, not all; method: immunoSEQ multiplex PCR. The table has 150,000 to 200,000 clones, approximately 91% seen once. V lost 5 bases to trimming and J lost 3 bases; unmatched junction nucleotides: 12. Germline V lookup: CDR1 PRHDT, CDR2 FYEKMQ (reference sequence). The CDR3 length is 17 residues. This record comes from a study of T cell responses to AZD1222 COVID-19 vaccine. Study observations and caveats: Clonal diversity was possibly underestimated, and the donors were mostly white British, with more females.

The sample here was peripheral blood, taken 28 days after the second AZD1222 dose. The chain carries TRBV13 and TRBJ2-3; 9 bases fit TRBD1. This clonotype was sampled from an adult who received the AZD1222 COVID-19 vaccine. CDR3 protein: CASSARQTGGLTDTQYF. CDR3 DNA sequence: TGTGCCAGCAGCGCGAGACAGACAGGGGGATTGACAGATACGCAGTATTTT.